Below are 22 T cell receptor beta chains sequenced from a single sample in a study of control samples from healthy donors and cancer patients. Libraries were prepared by immunoSEQ multiplex PCR; TCRdb keeps only in-frame clonotypes and omits some of them. The top ten hold over 9.5% of the sample, which has 90,000 to 100,000 clones, around three quarters seen once. The material sequenced was blood. The receptors were sampled from a woman in her 30s in good health.

The chain combines TRBV3-1 (or the pseudogene TRBV3-2) with TRBJ2-2; 16 nucleotides match TRBD2. CDR3 length equals 20 residues. The V gene's germline CDR1 is LGHDT and CDR2 YNNKEL (reference sequence). J lost 6 bases, V lost 3 bases, and 13 bases had no gene match. Written as DNA, the CDR3 is TGTGCCAGCAGCCAGAGGGGACTAGCGGGGGGGCCGTTCCTCTCCGGGGAGCTGTTTTTT. It codes for CASSQRGLAGGPFLSGELFF.

This clone occurred once. This chain uses TRBV19 with TRBJ1-6, with a tentative D call TRBD1 (5 bases). The germline V and J ends were trimmed by 6 bases and 3 bases, with 15 bases remaining between them. The CDR3 has 16 amino acids. CDR1 is LNHDA, CDR2 SQIVND, per germline (reference sequence). The CDR3 sequence: CASSTTEGLYNSPLHF. The CDR3 nucleotides read TGTGCCAGTAGCACGACGGAGGGGCTCTATAATTCACCCCTCCACTTT. The whole variable domain, filled in from reference TRBV19 and TRBJ1-6, reads DGGITQSPKYLFRKEGQNVTLSCEQNLNHDAMYWYRQDPGQGLRLIYYSQIVNDFQKGDIAEGYSVSREKKESFPLTVTSAQKNPTAFYLCASSTTEGLYNSPLHFGNGTRLTVT.

This clone occurred a few times. The J gene is TRBJ2-1, the V gene TRBV19; 7 bases agree with TRBD2. V lost 0 bases and J lost 8; bases outside the gene matches: 10. The CDR3 consists of 16 residues. Germline V gene sequence: CDR1 LNHDA, CDR2 SQIVND (reference sequence). Written as DNA, the CDR3 is TGTGCCAGTAGTATAGAGTCGGGACGGGAGGCCCATGAGCAGTTCTTC. Amino acid sequence: CASSIESGREAHEQFF.

This chain connects TRBV19 to TRBJ1-5; TRBD1 matches 10 bases. With 0 bases clipped from V and 7 bases from J, the junction kept 6 bases outside the gene matches. Germline V gives CDR1 LNHDA, CDR2 SQIVND (reference sequence). This CDR3 is 16 amino acids long. In DNA, the CDR3 is TGTGCCAGTAGTATAGATCGCGGGACAGGGGAACAGCCCCAGCATTTT. Amino acids: CASSIDRGTGEQPQHF.

The chain combines TRBV21-1 with TRBJ2-1; TRBD2 reflects the table's D call only, with no check against the DNA. TRBV21-1 is a known pseudogene. The CDR3 has 15 amino acids. For the CDR3, the DNA is TGTGCCAGCAGCAAAGCGGGGGGGGCCTACAATGAGCAGTTCTTC. Translation: CASSKAGGAYNEQFF.

Here the CDR3 DNA reads TGTGCCAGCAGTGAGCCGGCAGCTAACTATGGCTACACCTTC. Translated: CASSEPAANYGYTF. The chain carries TRBV2 and TRBJ1-2; D is unresolved. This CDR3 has 14 residues. Germline V gene lookup returns CDR1 SNHLY and CDR2 FYNNEI. V was pared by 3 bases and J by 0 bases, with 8 bases between.

The chain employs TRBV5-3 and TRBJ2-2; no firm D call. TRBV5-3 is an open reading frame whose function is uncertain. This CDR3 region has 15 residues. V shed 2 bases and J shed 4 bases, with 12 bases lying between them. For the CDR3, the DNA is TGTGCCAGAAGCTTTGAAATGGTCTTCACCGGGGAGCTGTTTTTT. Translated: CARSFEMVFTGELFF.

This chain connects TRBV10-2 to TRBJ1-5; D is unresolved. The germline CDR1 and CDR2 sequences are WSHSY and SAAADI. There are 17 residues in the CDR3. The germline V and J ends were trimmed by 3 bases and 3 bases, with 18 bases remaining between them. The CDR3 spells CASSEMAPLSTNQPQHF. The CDR3 nucleotides read TGCGCCAGCAGTGAAATGGCACCCTTAAGTACCAATCAGCCCCAGCATTTT.

This clone was seen more than once but under ten times. The chain recombines TRBV5-1 with TRBJ1-5, with D possibly matching TRBD1 (6 bases). CDR1 and CDR2 (germline): SGHRS, YFSETQ. V lost 0 bases and J lost 5, with 6 bases in between. The CDR3 extends over 13 amino acids. The CDR3 loop is CASSLAGDQPQHF. CDR3 nucleotide sequence: TGCGCCAGCAGCTTGGCAGGGGATCAGCCCCAGCATTTT. Variable domain in full (rest from reference TRBV5-1 and TRBJ1-5): KAGVTQTPRYLIKTRGQQVTLSCSPISGHRSVSWYQQTPGQGLQFLFEYFSETQRNKGNFPGRFSGRQFSNSRSEMNVSTLELGDSALYLCASSLAGDQPQHFGDGTRLSIL.

This chain uses TRBV5-1 with TRBJ1-6, with D unresolved. Trimming took 2 bases from V and 8 from J, leaving 14 bases between them. The CDR3 runs to 15 residues. The germline V gene has CDR1 SGHRS and CDR2 YFSETQ. The CDR3, as DNA: TGCGCCAGCAGCTTCGCCGTAGGAACCCATTCACCCCTCCACTTT. Protein product: CASSFAVGTHSPLHF. Supplemented by reference TRBV5-1 and TRBJ1-6, the full variable domain reads KAGVTQTPRYLIKTRGQQVTLSCSPISGHRSVSWYQQTPGQGLQFLFEYFSETQRNKGNFPGRFSGRQFSNSRSEMNVSTLELGDSALYLCASSFAVGTHSPLHFGNGTRLTVT.

The V gene is TRBV7-5, the J gene TRBJ2-2; the table's D call of TRBD1 was not tested on the DNA. TRBV7-5 is a pseudogene. The CDR3 is made up of 16 amino acids. This chain's CDR3 is CARSVGQGQNTGELFF. The CDR3 DNA reads TGTGCCAGAAGCGTCGGACAGGGACAGAACACCGGGGAGCTGTTTTTT.

J is TRBJ2-7 and V is TRBV5-1; D remains unclear. The germline gives CDR1 SGHRS, CDR2 YFSETQ. Trimming stripped 1 base from V and 0 bases from J, with 8 bases between. The CDR3 runs 14 residues. As DNA, the CDR3 is TGCGCCAGCAGCTTGAACGACTTCTCCTACGAGCAGTACTTC. This sequence encodes CASSLNDFSYEQYF.

The chain uses TRBV7-6 and TRBJ1-1, with unresolved D. This CDR3 is 15 amino acids long. Germline CDR1 and CDR2: SGHVS and FNYEAQ. The V end lost 5 bases, the J end lost 6 bases, and 19 bases lay between the germline ends. The CDR3 here is CASSPRLDLLAEAFF. The DNA for the CDR3 is TGTGCCAGCAGCCCCCGACTTGATTTGCTCGCTGAAGCTTTCTTT.

This sequence joins TRBV3-1 (or the pseudogene TRBV3-2) and TRBJ1-2, with 11 bases that match TRBD1. CDR3 length: 15 residues. From germline, CDR1 is LGHDT and CDR2 YNNKEL (reference sequence). After removal of 4 bases from V and 7 bases from J, the junction contained 8 bases not matched to a gene. CDR3 in DNA: TGTGCCAGCAGCCCAAGCGGACAGGGGGCGCGTGGCTACACCTTC. Translating it yields CASSPSGQGARGYTF.

The CDR3 loop is CASSAPPGTGGTGELFF. The CDR3 nucleotides are TGTGCCAGCAGCGCCCCCCCCGGGACAGGGGGCACCGGGGAGCTGTTTTTT. This sequence joins TRBV9 and TRBJ2-2, with TRBD1 identical over 11 bases. The CDR3 loop spans 17 amino acids. The V and J ends lost 3 bases and 4 bases, in that order; junction bases with no gene match: 8. Germline lookup yields CDR1 SGDLS and CDR2 YYNGEE.

The V call is TRBV18, the J call TRBJ1-2, with no clear D. With 3 bases removed from V and 0 bases from J, the gap between germline ends came to 11 bases. Germline V gene lookup returns CDR1 KGHSH and CDR2 LQKENI. CDR3 size: 15 residues. The CDR3 region is CASSPVGQTNYGYTF. CDR3 coding DNA: TGTGCCAGCTCACCGGTCGGGCAGACTAACTATGGCTACACCTTC.

The chain couples TRBV6-6 to TRBJ1-2; 7 nucleotides agree with TRBD1. J was trimmed by 1 base and V by 2 bases; bases with no gene match: 7. This CDR3 spans 16 amino acids. Germline V gene data show CDR1 as MNHNY and CDR2 as SVGAGI (reference sequence). CDR3 DNA sequence: TGTGCCAGCAGTTACCCTACGGGACAGATTAACTATGGCTACACCTTC. Its translation is CASSYPTGQINYGYTF.

The gene calls are TRBV5-1 and TRBJ1-2; D is unresolved. Germline CDR1 is SGHRS and CDR2 is YFSETQ. V was cut by 4 bases and J by 0 bases, with 10 bases left in between. The CDR3 totals 14 residues. The CDR3 nucleotides are TGCGCCAGCAGCAAGTTCGCTACTAACTATGGCTACACCTTC. Encoded protein: CASSKFATNYGYTF.

The chain employs TRBV5-1 and TRBJ2-5; TRBD2 matches 13 bases. Germline CDR1 SGHRS, CDR2 YFSETQ. Trimming at V came to 4 bases and at J to 4 bases, leaving 7 bases not matched to a gene. This CDR3 is built from 16 residues. The CDR3 sequence is CASSERLAGGRETQYF. Written as DNA, the CDR3 is TGCGCCAGCAGCGAAAGACTAGCGGGGGGCCGAGAGACCCAGTACTTC.

J is TRBJ1-6 and V is TRBV30; 11 bases align to TRBD1. Germline assignment: CDR1 GTSNPN and CDR2 SVGIG (reference sequence). Losses at the gene ends were 2 bases for V and 9 bases for J; bases not matched to a gene: 3. The CDR3 runs 14 residues. The CDR3 protein is CAWSHGTGGSPLHF. In DNA, the CDR3 is TGTGCCTGGAGTCACGGGACAGGGGGTTCACCCCTCCACTTT.

The J gene is TRBJ2-1, the V gene TRBV9; 7 bases align to TRBD1. CDR1 and CDR2 from the germline V gene are SGDLS and YYNGEE. The CDR3 is made up of 15 amino acids. With 1 base clipped from V and 4 bases from J, the junction kept 5 bases outside the gene matches. DNA for the CDR3: TGTGCCAGCAGCGTACGACAGGGACCTTACAATGAGCAGTTCTTC. Protein product: CASSVRQGPYNEQFF. The entire variable domain, with the rest obtained from reference TRBV9 and TRBJ2-1, is as follows: DSGVTQTPKHLITATGQRVTLRCSPRSGDLSVYWYQQSLDQGLQFLIQYYNGEERAKGNILERFSAQQFPDLHSELNLSSLELGDSALYFCASSVRQGPYNEQFFGPGTRLTVL.

The rearrangement links TRBV2 to TRBJ1-2; D is possibly TRBD1 (6 bases). Germline assignment: CDR1 SNHLY and CDR2 FYNNEI. The CDR3 covers 16 residues. V lost 8 bases to trimming and J lost 4 bases, with 23 bases between them. The CDR3 here is CASRATVRGVGYGYTF. CDR3 bases: TGTGCCAGCCGGGCCACAGTCAGGGGCGTGGGCTATGGCTACACCTTC.